The rows below give T cell receptor beta chains drawn from one sample of a study of OX40 agonist ivuxolimab in advanced cancers. Profiling relied on immunoSEQ multiplex PCR, and the TCRdb table lists in-frame clones only, not all of them. The sample contains about 79,000 clones, 88% of which appear only once. Sequenced material: CD4+ or CD8+ T cells sorted from blood, taken in a trial of the OX40 agonist ivuxolimab. The receptor set was obtained from an adult with an advanced solid tumor such as melanoma, head and neck, liver or kidney cancer. Each CDR3 is given without its conserved first and last residue.

j_gene,v_gene,CDR3aa
TRBJ1-6,TRBV5-1,ASSLGAQGAYSPLH
TRBJ2-1,TRBV5-1,ASSLDRRSNEQF
TRBJ2-7,TRBV5-1,ASSQGTSGNYEQY
TRBJ1-5,TRBV5-3,ARSLVLGNVGVLFYSNQPQH
TRBJ1-5,TRBV28,ASSPGYGTPEGSQH
TRBJ2-7,TRBV28,ASSRSQGGTYEQY
TRBJ1-6,TRBV5-6,ASSWDSDSYNSPLH
TRBJ2-3,TRBV19,ASSAQGAPTDTQY
TRBJ2-7,TRBV5-1,ASSLSLAGYEQY
TRBJ1-6,TRBV28,ASSPTGVFNSPLH
TRBJ2-7,TRBV7-6,ASSLAGTKLSEQY
TRBJ1-1,TRBV19,ASSPIGGANTEAF
TRBJ2-1,TRBV5-8,ASSLVVGARF
TRBJ2-3,TRBV6-6,ASSSGINRITDTQY
TRBJ2-5,TRBV5-1,ASSLQGGETQY
TRBJ2-3,TRBV10-3,AIRRDAVGDTQY
TRBJ1-4,TRBV5-6,ASSLLSGNEKLF
TRBJ2-3,TRBV27,ASSPQAGPTSTDTQY
TRBJ1-2,TRBV2,ASIPNSQGDYGYT
TRBJ1-1,TRBV6-1,ASSEEDRRTWNTEAF
TRBJ1-3,TRBV6-1,ASSEDGSSGNTIY
TRBJ2-7,TRBV19,ASSRTKGASGYEQY
TRBJ1-4,TRBV20-1,SASYGEKLF
TRBJ2-7,TRBV6-1,ASSEAGGSHPNEQY
TRBJ1-2,TRBV28,ASSPGQGDYGYT
TRBJ2-5,TRBV30,AWRIAGAETQY
TRBJ1-4,TRBV6-1,AAAGGGEGEKLF
TRBJ2-1,TRBV10-3,AISETAAYNEQF
TRBJ2-2,TRBV19,ASSIDSGGHTGELF
TRBJ1-1,TRBV5-1,ASSPFGRTNTEAF
TRBJ2-7,TRBV30,AWSASYEQY
TRBJ2-1,TRBV7-2,ASSLRAGPKDEQF
TRBJ1-2,TRBV21-1,ASSKALPLKEHYGYT
TRBJ1-2,TRBV27,ASSFVGRDYGYT
TRBJ2-3,TRBV4-1,ASSQGPGTVVARRYTQY
TRBJ1-2,TRBV19,ASLTPGGYGYT
TRBJ2-5,TRBV21-1,ASSGRWGAQETQY
TRBJ1-2,TRBV28,ASSSQDKGGYT
TRBJ1-5,TRBV19,ASKIGGLEQPQH
TRBJ1-1,TRBV10-3,AISDPSRGNTEAF
TRBJ1-5,TRBV2,ASSKQGGGQPQH
TRBJ2-3,TRBV5-1,ASSLGAGFSDTQY
TRBJ2-1,TRBV7-2,ASSSAAYNEQF
TRBJ1-5,TRBV5-1,ASSPGTDQPQH
TRBJ1-2,TRBV5-4,ASSLAAGGAYGYT
TRBJ1-2,TRBV2,ASSPQGAEGYT
TRBJ2-4,TRBV6-5,ASSRDRVDIQY
TRBJ2-7,TRBV10-3,AISDRTRGGDYEQY